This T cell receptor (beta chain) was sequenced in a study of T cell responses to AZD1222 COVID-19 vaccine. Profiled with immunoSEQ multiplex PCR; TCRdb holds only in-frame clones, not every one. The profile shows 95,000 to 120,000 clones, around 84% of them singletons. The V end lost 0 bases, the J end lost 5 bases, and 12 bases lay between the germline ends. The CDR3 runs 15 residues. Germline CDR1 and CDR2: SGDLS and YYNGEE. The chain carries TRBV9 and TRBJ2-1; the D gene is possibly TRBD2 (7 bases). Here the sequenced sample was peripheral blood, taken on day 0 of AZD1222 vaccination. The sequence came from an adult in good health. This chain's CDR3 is CASSVDGGRHNEQFF. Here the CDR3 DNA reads TGTGCCAGCAGCGTAGACGGGGGGCGACACAATGAGCAGTTCTTC. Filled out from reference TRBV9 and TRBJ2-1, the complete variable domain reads DSGVTQTPKHLITATGQRVTLRCSPRSGDLSVYWYQQSLDQGLQFLIQYYNGEERAKGNILERFSAQQFPDLHSELNLSSLELGDSALYFCASSVDGGRHNEQFFGPGTRLTVL.